The 22 T cell receptor beta chains listed next were all sequenced from one sample in a study of brain T cells in children with intractable seizures. Profiled with immunoSEQ multiplex PCR; TCRdb holds only in-frame clones, not every one. The sample shows under 150,000 clones, roughly 94% of them seen only once. The material sequenced was peripheral blood, taken at surgery. Every receptor here comes from a boy under two years old with hemimegalencephaly and intractable seizures.

V and J are TRBV12-3 or TRBV12-4 and TRBJ1-6, with D possibly being TRBD1 (6 bases). CDR3 length: 13 residues. V was trimmed by 5 bases and J by 9 bases, leaving 11 bases between them. The CDR3 region is CASSPDRFSPLHF. The CDR3, as DNA: TGTGCCAGCAGTCCCGACAGGTTTTCACCCCTCCACTTT.

This clone was detected a few times. This chain links TRBV28 with TRBJ1-2; 11 bases are shared with TRBD1. V was pared by 3 bases and J by 7 bases, with 7 bases of the junction left unmatched. Germline lookup yields CDR1 MDHEN and CDR2 SYDVKM. The CDR3 extends over 15 amino acids. The CDR3 region is CASSFLGTGGGGYTF. The CDR3 DNA reads as TGTGCCAGCAGTTTCCTCGGGACAGGGGGAGGTGGCTACACCTTC.

This rearrangement joins TRBV6-6 to TRBJ2-2, with a weak D call TRBD1 (6 bases). This CDR3 spans 15 amino acids. The germline V gene encodes CDR1 MNHNY and CDR2 SVGAGI (reference sequence). The V end lost 4 bases, the J end lost 1 base, and 10 bases lay between the germline ends. The CDR3 spells CASSSTGLNTGELFF. The CDR3, as DNA: TGTGCCAGCAGTTCCACAGGGCTGAACACCGGGGAGCTGTTTTTT.

The chain is built from TRBV5-1 and TRBJ2-7; 8 nucleotides agree with TRBD1. Germline trimming cut 4 bases from V and 1 base from J; bases unmatched to any gene: 7. The germline CDR1 and CDR2 sequences are SGHRS and YFSETQ. This CDR3 is 15 amino acids long. The CDR3 coding sequence is TGCGCCAGCAGCGGGGGGACAGGAGTATCCTACGAGCAGTACTTC. This codes for CASSGGTGVSYEQYF.

This chain joins TRBV7-9 and TRBJ1-5, with 7 positions matching TRBD1. The CDR3 is 14 residues long. The trim removed 5 bases at V and 4 bases at J, leaving 5 bases unmatched. The germline gives CDR1 SEHNR, CDR2 FQNEAQ (reference sequence). CDR3 in amino acids: CASSAQGSNQPQHF. The CDR3 coding sequence is TGTGCCAGCAGCGCACAGGGGAGTAATCAGCCCCAGCATTTT.

The count of this clone is one. For the CDR3, the DNA is TGTGCCAGTAGTTGGGGGGGCAGCAATCAGCCCCAGCATTTT. Protein sequence: CASSWGGSNQPQHF. The chain carries TRBV19 and TRBJ1-5; TRBD1 is a possible D gene (6 bases). V lost 5 bases and J 1 base, leaving 9 bases between the germline ends. This CDR3 region has 14 residues. In germline, CDR1 is LNHDA, CDR2 SQIVND (reference sequence).

This clone was seen only once. The chain is built from TRBV29-1 and TRBJ1-2; 7 bases map to TRBD1. J lost 1 base, V lost 4 bases, and 12 bases had no gene match. The V gene's germline CDR1 is SQVTM and CDR2 ANQGSEA. The CDR3 is made up of 16 amino acids. The CDR3 DNA sequence: TGCAGCGTTGCACAGGGGCCTTCTTTACTTAACTATGGCTACACCTTC. It specifies CSVAQGPSLLNYGYTF. Complete variable domain (other parts from reference TRBV29-1 and TRBJ1-2): SAVISQKPSRDICQRGTSLTIQCQVDSQVTMMFWYRQQPGQSLTLIATANQGSEATYESGFVIDKFPISRPNLTFSTLTVSNMSPEDSSIYLCSVAQGPSLLNYGYTFGSGTRLTVV.

The chain employs TRBV24-1 and TRBJ2-3, with 8 bases matching TRBD2. Germline V gives CDR1 KGHDR, CDR2 SFDVKD. The CDR3 totals 15 residues. V shed 0 bases and J 6 bases; nucleotides not matched to a gene: 4. The CDR3 DNA follows: TGTGCCACCAGTGATTTGCACGGGAGGGCCGATACGCAGTATTTT. It translates to CATSDLHGRADTQYF.

In this sample, this clone turned up once. The V gene is TRBV7-3, the J gene TRBJ2-7, with 7 bases matching TRBD2. Germline V gene sequence: CDR1 SGHTA, CDR2 FQGTGA. The CDR3 has 15 amino acids. The V gene end was trimmed by 4 bases and the J gene end by 0 bases; junction bases not matched to a gene: 6. The CDR3 DNA follows: TGTGCCAGCAGCTGGCGCGGGGGACCCTCCTACGAGCAGTACTTC. This gives the protein CASSWRGGPSYEQYF.

V and J are TRBV10-3 and TRBJ1-1, with 10 bases matching TRBD1. The junction had 3 bases not matched to a gene; V was cut back by 7 bases and J by 4 bases. Looked up from germline, CDR1 is ENHRY and CDR2 is SYGVKD. There are 13 residues in the CDR3. CDR3 loop: CAITRTGGTEAFF. The CDR3 region has the DNA TGTGCCATCACCCGGACAGGGGGCACTGAAGCTTTCTTT.

J is TRBJ2-3 and V is TRBV4-3; D is possibly TRBD1 or TRBD2 (5 bases each). CDR3 length equals 16 residues. The germline V and J ends were trimmed by 0 bases and 1 base, with 11 bases remaining between them. The germline V gene has CDR1 LGHNA and CDR2 YSLEER. CDR3 DNA: TGCGCCAGCAGCCAAGATGGGGGAGTGGGCACAGATACGCAGTATTTT. This codes for CASSQDGGVGTDTQYF.

The CDR3 DNA reads TGTGCCAGCAGTTTAAGGGGCGAGGAGCGGAACACTGAAGCTTTCTTT. Its translation is CASSLRGEERNTEAFF. This rearrangement joins TRBV27 to TRBJ1-1, with D tentatively TRBD1 (5 bases). The CDR3 totals 16 residues. Trimming stripped 2 bases from V and 1 base from J, with 14 bases between. Germline-derived CDR1 and CDR2 are MNHEY and SMNVEV (reference sequence).

The V call is TRBV24-1, the J call TRBJ2-7; a weak D match, TRBD2 (6 bases). Germline values: CDR1 KGHDR, CDR2 SFDVKD. V was shortened by 2 bases and J by 5 bases, with 15 bases between the two germline ends. The CDR3 covers 15 residues. The DNA of the CDR3 is TGTGCCACCAGTGATTCTGCGGGATTCATCGACGAGCAGTACTTC. It specifies CATSDSAGFIDEQYF.

The genes are TRBV9 and TRBJ2-7; 16 bases match TRBD2. Per the germline V gene, CDR1 is SGDLS and CDR2 is YYNGEE. Trimming removed 2 bases from V and 2 bases from J; junction bases left unmatched: 7. The CDR3 is 18 residues long. The DNA of the CDR3 is TGTGCCAGCAGCGTTCCGGGACTAGCGGGAGGGCCAACCTACGAGCAGTACTTC. Amino acids: CASSVPGLAGGPTYEQYF. Complete variable domain (other parts from reference TRBV9 and TRBJ2-7): DSGVTQTPKHLITATGQRVTLRCSPRSGDLSVYWYQQSLDQGLQFLIQYYNGEERAKGNILERFSAQQFPDLHSELNLSSLELGDSALYFCASSVPGLAGGPTYEQYFGPGTRLTVT.

This chain connects TRBV5-1 to TRBJ1-4; no firm D call. Germline V gene sequence: CDR1 SGHRS, CDR2 YFSETQ. The CDR3 has 19 residues. Trimming took 1 base from V and 4 from J, leaving 23 bases between them. CDR3 protein: CASSLYNQERPVCNEKLFF. The DNA for the CDR3 is TGCGCCAGCAGCTTGTACAATCAGGAGCGACCCGTGTGTAATGAAAAACTGTTTTTT.

The rearrangement uses TRBV19 and TRBJ1-2, with 10 bases that match TRBD1. The length of the CDR3 is 13 residues. After removal of 4 bases from V and 8 bases from J, the junction contained 4 bases not matched to a gene. CDR1 and CDR2 from the germline V gene are LNHDA and SQIVND (reference sequence). The CDR3 DNA follows: TGTGCCAGTAGTACGACAGGGGGCGGGGGCTACACCTTC. Amino acids: CASSTTGGGGYTF. Supplemented by reference TRBV19 and TRBJ1-2, the full variable domain reads DGGITQSPKYLFRKEGQNVTLSCEQNLNHDAMYWYRQDPGQGLRLIYYSQIVNDFQKGDIAEGYSVSREKKESFPLTVTSAQKNPTAFYLCASSTTGGGGYTFGSGTRLTVV.

The V call is TRBV9, the J call TRBJ2-5, with 8 bases fitting TRBD1. This CDR3 is 14 amino acids long. V lost 3 bases, J lost 1 base, and 2 bases stayed unmatched. Per germline, CDR1 SGDLS and CDR2 YYNGEE. The CDR3 DNA reads as TGTGCCAGCAGCGCAGGGGGCATCCAAGAGACCCAGTACTTC. Amino acid sequence: CASSAGGIQETQYF.

The rearrangement uses TRBV9 and TRBJ1-2; possibly TRBD1 for D (5 bases). Trimming removed 0 bases at V and 7 bases at J, with 19 bases between. CDR1 and CDR2 (germline): SGDLS, YYNGEE. This CDR3 comprises 16 residues. CDR3 amino acids: CASSVERFGGGPGYTF. The CDR3 coding sequence is TGTGCCAGCAGCGTAGAGCGTTTTGGTGGGGGACCTGGCTACACCTTC.

The chain uses TRBV4-3 and TRBJ2-1; D remains ambiguous. The CDR3 loop spans 15 amino acids. The germline gives CDR1 LGHNA, CDR2 YSLEER. V gave up 1 base and J gave up 6 bases, with 13 bases separating them. This CDR3 is CASSQGLVVPNEQFF. The DNA of the CDR3 is TGCGCCAGCAGCCAAGGGCTAGTCGTCCCCAATGAGCAGTTCTTC.

V is TRBV28 and J is TRBJ2-1; no firm D call. The germline V gene has CDR1 MDHEN and CDR2 SYDVKM. The CDR3 is 15 amino acids. V dropped 4 bases and J dropped 0 bases, with 10 bases sitting between them. In DNA form, the CDR3 reads TGTGCCAGCAGTTCCGCACCGTCCTCCTACAATGAGCAGTTCTTC. Protein: CASSSAPSSYNEQFF. Looking up the rest from reference TRBV28 and TRBJ2-1 gives the full variable domain: DVKVTQSSRYLVKRTGEKVFLECVQDMDHENMFWYRQDPGLGLRLIYFSYDVKMKEKGDIPEGYSVSREKKERFSLILESASTNQTSMYLCASSSAPSSYNEQFFGPGTRLTVL.

The chain carries TRBV24-1 and TRBJ2-5, with D perhaps being TRBD1 or TRBD2 (5 bases each). Trimming shortened V by 2 bases and J by 2 bases, and 8 bases separated the two germline ends. The CDR3 spans 14 residues. Germline CDR1 reads KGHDR; CDR2 reads SFDVKD. CDR3 sequence (DNA): TGTGCCACCAGTGATTGGGACGGACAAGAGACCCAGTACTTC. This encodes CATSDWDGQETQYF.

This clone was detected only once. This chain uses TRBV28 with TRBJ1-3; D is ambiguous. CDR3 size: 14 residues. V was shortened by 5 bases and J by 2 bases, with 10 bases between the two germline ends. Germline V gene sequence: CDR1 MDHEN, CDR2 SYDVKM. The CDR3 region has the DNA TGTGCCAGCAGTCCGACTGGACCTGGAAACACCATATATTTT. Translating it yields CASSPTGPGNTIYF. The complete variable domain, with remaining parts taken from reference TRBV28 and TRBJ1-3, reads DVKVTQSSRYLVKRTGEKVFLECVQDMDHENMFWYRQDPGLGLRLIYFSYDVKMKEKGDIPEGYSVSREKKERFSLILESASTNQTSMYLCASSPTGPGNTIYFGEGSWLTVV.